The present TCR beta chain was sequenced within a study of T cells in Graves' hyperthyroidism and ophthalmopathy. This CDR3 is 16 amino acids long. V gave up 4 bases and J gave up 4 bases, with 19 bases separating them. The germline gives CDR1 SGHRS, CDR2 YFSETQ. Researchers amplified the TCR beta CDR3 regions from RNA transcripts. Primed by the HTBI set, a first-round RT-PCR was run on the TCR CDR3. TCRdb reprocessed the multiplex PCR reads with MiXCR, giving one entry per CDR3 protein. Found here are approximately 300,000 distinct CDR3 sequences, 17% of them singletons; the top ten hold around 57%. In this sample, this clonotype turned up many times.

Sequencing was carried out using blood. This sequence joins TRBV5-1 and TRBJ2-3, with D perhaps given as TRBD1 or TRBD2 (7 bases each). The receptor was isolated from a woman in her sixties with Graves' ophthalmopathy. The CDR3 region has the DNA TGCGCCAGCAGCCCTTGGACAGGTACTAGCGCAGATACGCAGTATTTT. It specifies CASSPWTGTSADTQYF.